In this sample, the clone carrying this T cell receptor (beta chain) turned up a few times. Its target is not known. The CDR3 spans 12 residues. The germline CDR1 and CDR2 sequences are SGHKS and YYEKEE (reference sequence). Trimming removed 5 bases at V and 9 bases at J, with 15 bases between. Sample time point: week 35, safety follow-up. The content of each vaccine dose was 300 ug of mutant IDH1 20-mer peptide, and topical imiquimod accompanied it. The data were taken from a study of a mutant IDH1 vaccine in newly diagnosed glioma. Method: immunoSEQ multiplex PCR; TCRdb's copy keeps in-frame clones and lacks some. Here the sample spans 58,000 or so clones, approximately 87% being singletons.

Sample: PBMCs, taken from a glioma patient whose treatment included an IDH1 peptide vaccine. The genes are TRBV5-5 and TRBJ2-7; D gene ambiguous. The source is a man aged 35 to 55 with glioma. In nucleotides, the CDR3 is TGTGCCAGCAGTCCGGACGTTTCACCGCAGTACTTC. Protein product: CASSPDVSPQYF.